A selection of T cell receptor beta chains follows, all from one sample in a study of cytomegalovirus exposure and HLA in healthy donors. TCRdb's table, derived via immunoSEQ multiplex PCR, lists solely in-frame clones and lacks some. The repertoire holds 70,000 to 90,000 clones, with around 80% as singletons. The sequenced sample was PBMCs. These receptors were obtained from a man between 65 and 79 years old in good health and CMV-seropositive. The CDR3 runs from the conserved cysteine through the conserved F or W. Fields, in order: CDR3 DNA, CDR3 protein, J gene, D gene, clone size, V gene. D genes are given only for firm matches. Expanded clones get a size class; other rows say once, few or many, or leave the size out.

cdr3_nt: TGTGCCAGCAGTGAAACCGCGGGAACCTACGAGCAGTACTTC; cdr3_aa: CASSETAGTYEQYF; j_call: TRBJ2-7; d_call: NA; clone_size: NA; v_call: TRBV6-1
cdr3_nt: TGCGCCAGCAGCCCACGGGCGGGAAATTACAATGAGCAGTTCTTC; cdr3_aa: CASSPRAGNYNEQFF; j_call: TRBJ2-1; d_call: NA; clone_size: NA; v_call: TRBV4-1
cdr3_nt: TGTGCCAGCAGTGGCCAGCGGAGCTCTGGAGCCAACGTCCTGACTTTC; cdr3_aa: CASSGQRSSGANVLTF; j_call: TRBJ2-6; d_call: NA; clone_size: NA; v_call: TRBV6-6
cdr3_nt: TGTGCCAGCAGCCCCACCTACTCACATGGCTACACCTTC; cdr3_aa: CASSPTYSHGYTF; j_call: TRBJ1-2; d_call: NA; clone_size: once; v_call: TRBV11-2
cdr3_nt: TGCGCCAGCAGCCAAGATGTAAGCGGGGGGGCCTACAATGAGCAGTTCTTC; cdr3_aa: CASSQDVSGGAYNEQFF; j_call: TRBJ2-1; d_call: TRBD2; clone_size: NA; v_call: TRBV4-1
cdr3_nt: TGTGCCAGCAGCCCCAGCGGGGGGGTCACAGATACGCAGTATTTT; cdr3_aa: CASSPSGGVTDTQYF; j_call: TRBJ2-3; d_call: TRBD2; clone_size: few; v_call: TRBV9
cdr3_nt: TGTGCCTGGAGCCTGGGACAGACCTACGAGCAGTACTTC; cdr3_aa: CAWSLGQTYEQYF; j_call: TRBJ2-7; d_call: TRBD1; clone_size: NA; v_call: TRBV30
cdr3_nt: TGTGCCAGCAGTGAAAGGGAGCAAGAGACCCAGTACTTC; cdr3_aa: CASSEREQETQYF; j_call: TRBJ2-5; d_call: NA; clone_size: once; v_call: TRBV6-1
cdr3_nt: TGCGCCAGCAGCCAAGATTTCGGGGGTAGCAATGAAAAACTGTTTTTT; cdr3_aa: CASSQDFGGSNEKLFF; j_call: TRBJ1-4; d_call: NA; clone_size: NA; v_call: TRBV4-1
cdr3_nt: TGTGCCAGTAGTGTTTCGGACAGGACCCACTATGGCTACACCTTC; cdr3_aa: CASSVSDRTHYGYTF; j_call: TRBJ1-2; d_call: TRBD1; clone_size: once; v_call: TRBV19
cdr3_nt: TGCGCCAGCAGCTTGGGCACAGGGGGGGGAGAGACCCAGTACTTC; cdr3_aa: CASSLGTGGGETQYF; j_call: TRBJ2-5; d_call: NA; clone_size: NA; v_call: TRBV5-1
cdr3_nt: TGTGCCAGCAGCTTGGGCGGGGGACCCTACAATGAGCAGTTCTTC; cdr3_aa: CASSLGGGPYNEQFF; j_call: TRBJ2-1; d_call: TRBD2; clone_size: NA; v_call: TRBV5-4
cdr3_nt: TGTGCCAGTAAGCGGGTGCGGGACACTGAAGCTTTCTTT; cdr3_aa: CASKRVRDTEAFF; j_call: TRBJ1-1; d_call: NA; clone_size: NA; v_call: TRBV19
cdr3_nt: TGTGCCAGCAGCCAACCCAGGGGAGTAGGACGGCCAGATACGCAGTATTTT; cdr3_aa: CASSQPRGVGRPDTQYF; j_call: TRBJ2-3; d_call: NA; clone_size: NA; v_call: TRBV14
cdr3_nt: TGTGCCAGCGGGACATTGGGCGTGGGTGAGCAGTTCTTC; cdr3_aa: CASGTLGVGEQFF; j_call: TRBJ2-1; d_call: NA; clone_size: NA; v_call: TRBV2
cdr3_nt: TGTGCCAGCAGCTCCCTTGGACTAGCGGGGTACCAAGAGACCCAGTACTTC; cdr3_aa: CASSSLGLAGYQETQYF; j_call: TRBJ2-5; d_call: TRBD2; clone_size: NA; v_call: TRBV7-6
cdr3_nt: TGTGCCAGCAGCCCAGGGACTTCGAAAAACGAGCAGTACTTC; cdr3_aa: CASSPGTSKNEQYF; j_call: TRBJ2-7; d_call: NA; clone_size: NA; v_call: TRBV7-2
cdr3_nt: TGCGCCAGCAGCCAAGAAGTCGGGAACACTGAAGCTTTCTTT; cdr3_aa: CASSQEVGNTEAFF; j_call: TRBJ1-1; d_call: NA; clone_size: NA; v_call: TRBV4-3
cdr3_nt: TGTGCCAGCAGCCTCCGGGACGGGAGGGGCTACACCTTC; cdr3_aa: CASSLRDGRGYTF; j_call: TRBJ1-2; d_call: NA; clone_size: NA; v_call: TRBV7-9
cdr3_nt: TGTGCCAGCAGTCCTTCCGGGTACTATGGCTACACCTTC; cdr3_aa: CASSPSGYYGYTF; j_call: TRBJ1-2; d_call: NA; clone_size: NA; v_call: TRBV9
cdr3_nt: TGTGCCAGCAGTGAAGGAAAGACTTATTTGAACACTGAAGCTTTCTTT; cdr3_aa: CASSEGKTYLNTEAFF; j_call: TRBJ1-1; d_call: NA; clone_size: once; v_call: TRBV25-1
cdr3_nt: TGCGCCAGCAGCTGGTCCGGACAGGCCAATCAGCCCCAGCATTTT; cdr3_aa: CASSWSGQANQPQHF; j_call: TRBJ1-5; d_call: TRBD1; clone_size: once; v_call: TRBV5-1
cdr3_nt: TGTGCCACCCAGGGTAGCAGCTACGAGCAGTACTTC; cdr3_aa: CATQGSSYEQYF; j_call: TRBJ2-7; d_call: NA; clone_size: once; v_call: TRBV10-3
cdr3_nt: TGTGCCAGCAGTCCCACCCGGAGCAACCACGAGCAGTACTTC; cdr3_aa: CASSPTRSNHEQYF; j_call: TRBJ2-7; d_call: NA; clone_size: NA; v_call: TRBV6-5
cdr3_nt: TGCAGCGCTGACTCGGACGGCGGGGAGTACTTC; cdr3_aa: CSADSDGGEYF; j_call: TRBJ2-7; d_call: NA; clone_size: NA; v_call: TRBV29-1
cdr3_nt: TGCGCCAGCAGCCAAGATGGCACAGGCGTAAATTTAGCCAAAAACATTCAGTACTTC; cdr3_aa: CASSQDGTGVNLAKNIQYF; j_call: TRBJ2-4; d_call: NA; clone_size: once; v_call: TRBV4-3
cdr3_nt: TGTGCCAGCAGCCGCAACCCTCCCGGGTCGTCCTACGAGCAGTACTTC; cdr3_aa: CASSRNPPGSSYEQYF; j_call: TRBJ2-7; d_call: NA; clone_size: few; v_call: TRBV7-2
cdr3_nt: TGTGCCAGCAGGCGAACTTTAAGCACAGATACGCAGTATTTT; cdr3_aa: CASRRTLSTDTQYF; j_call: TRBJ2-3; d_call: NA; clone_size: few; v_call: TRBV2
cdr3_nt: TGTGCCAGCAGCCAGACAGGGGGCGGGGATACGCAGTATTTT; cdr3_aa: CASSQTGGGDTQYF; j_call: TRBJ2-3; d_call: TRBD1; clone_size: NA; v_call: TRBV7-9
cdr3_nt: TGCGCCAGCAGTGAGTCTATGGGAGGGCCCCTCAATGAGCAGTTCTTC; cdr3_aa: CASSESMGGPLNEQFF; j_call: TRBJ2-1; d_call: TRBD2; clone_size: few; v_call: TRBV10-2
cdr3_nt: TGTGCCAGCAACCGACAGGGGCGATACTACGAGCAGTACTTC; cdr3_aa: CASNRQGRYYEQYF; j_call: TRBJ2-7; d_call: TRBD1; clone_size: NA; v_call: TRBV28
cdr3_nt: TGTGCCAGCAGCCAAGTTGGCAGGGGAGACCCTGAAGCTTTCTTT; cdr3_aa: CASSQVGRGDPEAFF; j_call: TRBJ1-1; d_call: NA; clone_size: NA; v_call: TRBV4-2
cdr3_nt: TGTGCCAGCAGCTTAAGGGGGCAACAAGAGACCCAGTACTTC; cdr3_aa: CASSLRGQQETQYF; j_call: TRBJ2-5; d_call: TRBD1; clone_size: NA; v_call: TRBV7-9
cdr3_nt: TGCGCCAGCAGTGACCAGGCCCGGGAGCAGTACTTC; cdr3_aa: CASSDQAREQYF; j_call: TRBJ2-7; d_call: NA; clone_size: NA; v_call: TRBV10-1
cdr3_nt: TGTGCCATCAGTGACTCCGGGACAGGGCTCTACGAGCAGTACTTC; cdr3_aa: CAISDSGTGLYEQYF; j_call: TRBJ2-7; d_call: TRBD1; clone_size: NA; v_call: TRBV10-3
cdr3_nt: TGTGCCAGTAGTGGGACAGGGAGGTCCTACGAGCAGTACTTC; cdr3_aa: CASSGTGRSYEQYF; j_call: TRBJ2-7; d_call: TRBD1; clone_size: NA; v_call: TRBV19
cdr3_nt: TGCGCCAGCAGCGTGGGGCAGGGGGCAACTAATGAAAAACTGTTTTTT; cdr3_aa: CASSVGQGATNEKLFF; j_call: TRBJ1-4; d_call: TRBD1; clone_size: NA; v_call: TRBV5-1
cdr3_nt: TGTGCCAGCCTACAGGGGGCACCGCAAGAGACCCAGTACTTC; cdr3_aa: CASLQGAPQETQYF; j_call: TRBJ2-5; d_call: TRBD1; clone_size: few; v_call: TRBV2
cdr3_nt: TGTGCCAGCAGCTTAAGACAGACCCTCTCCTACGAGCAGTACTTC; cdr3_aa: CASSLRQTLSYEQYF; j_call: TRBJ2-7; d_call: NA; clone_size: NA; v_call: TRBV7-2
cdr3_nt: TGTGCCAGCAGTGAGTCAGGGTCGAACACTGAAGCTTTCTTT; cdr3_aa: CASSESGSNTEAFF; j_call: TRBJ1-1; d_call: NA; clone_size: NA; v_call: TRBV25-1